The sequence of this T cell receptor (beta chain) was determined in a study of blood T cell repertoires in COVID-19. Across the study: Samples representing acute and convalescent COVID-19 were sourced from the United States, Italy and Spain.

The protocol was immunoSEQ multiplex PCR, while the TCRdb copy is restricted to in-frame clones and leaves out a portion. This table has 84,000 or so clones, 65% to 85% appearing once. V lost 0 bases and J 7 bases, leaving 14 bases between the germline ends. Germline V lookup: CDR1 SGHNT, CDR2 YYREEE (reference sequence). This CDR3 has 15 amino acids. The chain combines TRBV5-4 with TRBJ2-1, with D perhaps TRBD2 (5 bases). The clonotype originates from a woman older than 75 with acute or convalescent COVID-19. The source material was peripheral blood. In nucleotides, the CDR3 is TGTGCCAGCAGCTTGGTGGCAGGAGGTGCTAATGAGCAGTTCTTC. Its protein is CASSLVAGGANEQFF.